The rows below give T cell receptor beta chains drawn from one sample of a study of CD8 T cells in Susac syndrome. TCRdb reprocessed the immunoSEQ multiplex PCR reads via MiXCR and lists one record per CDR3 protein. The sample contains about 130,000 distinct CDR3 sequences, about 95% of which appear only once. Material for sequencing was CD4+ T cells from PBMCs. These receptor sequences come from a human donor in good health. CDR3s include the opening cysteine and the closing phenylalanine or tryptophan. A D gene is named only where the DNA matches it firmly. Where a row states a size, it is once, few, many or the class of an expanded clone; other rows omit it.

>NA|TRBV6-2/TRBV6-3|TRBJ2-7|TRBD2
TGTGCCAGCGCAACTAGCGGGAGCGGAATCAACGAGCAGTACTTC
CASATSGSGINEQYF
>NA|TRBV29-1|TRBJ2-1|NA
TGCAGCGGGTGGGCCGAGTTCTACAATGAGCAGTTCTTC
CSGWAEFYNEQFF
>NA|TRBV23-1|TRBJ2-3|NA
TGCGCCGGAGCCCTTCTAGCGTCTAGCACAGATACGCAGTATTTT
CAGALLASSTDTQYF
>NA|TRBV6-5|TRBJ2-1|NA
TGTGCCAGCAACAGATCCCCGAGCTCCTACAATGAGCAGTTCTTC
CASNRSPSSYNEQFF
>NA|TRBV29-1|TRBJ2-7|TRBD2
TGCAGCGTTGCCGCAACGACAGCGGGACAGTACTTC
CSVAATTAGQYF
>NA|TRBV19|TRBJ2-1|NA
TGTGCCAGTACGACTGGGGGAGGTGCCAACAATGAGCAGTTCTTC
CASTTGGGANNEQFF
>NA|TRBV6-2/TRBV6-3|TRBJ1-1|TRBD1
TGTGCCAGCAGTTACTCTACGACAGGGGAGGCTTTCTTT
CASSYSTTGEAFF
>NA|TRBV14|TRBJ1-2|NA
TGTGCCAGCAGCCTCCAGGGGCACTATGGCTACACCTTC
CASSLQGHYGYTF
>NA|TRBV2|TRBJ2-7|TRBD2
TGTGCCAGCAGAACCGGGACTAGCGGCTACGAGCAGTACTTC
CASRTGTSGYEQYF
>NA|TRBV5-1|TRBJ2-1|NA
TGCGCCAGCAGTAGGTCGGACAGATTTTACAATGAGCAGTTCTTC
CASSRSDRFYNEQFF
>NA|TRBV20-1|TRBJ2-7|NA
TGCAGTGTCCGGGACACCACCTACGAGCAGTACTTC
CSVRDTTYEQYF
>few|TRBV7-2|TRBJ2-3|TRBD2
TGTGCCAGCAGCTTAGTGGGACTAGGCACAGATACGCAGTATTTT
CASSLVGLGTDTQYF
>NA|TRBV3-1|TRBJ2-7|NA
TGTGCCAGCAGCCAAGGTCCGCTGGGGTACGAGCAGTACTTC
CASSQGPLGYEQYF
>once|TRBV29-1|TRBJ2-6|NA
TGCAGCGTTGGTCGCGTCGGGGCCAACGTCCTGACTTTC
CSVGRVGANVLTF
>NA|TRBV3-1|TRBJ2-7|TRBD2
TGTGCCAGCAGCCTAGACGGCGCGGGAGGGTTCTACGAGCAGTACTTC
CASSLDGAGGFYEQYF